The T cell receptor beta chain described here comes from a study of beta chain features in type 1 diabetes. Study in general: Patients looked much like healthy donors when it came to age, gender and cell yields. Sorted cells numbering approximately 110,000,000 were examined across all samples. Study-wide findings and caveats: Naive, central memory and Treg TCRB repertoires appeared more alike in patients than in healthy donors. All four CD4+ subsets from Type 1 diabetes patients carried moderately but significantly shorter TCRB CDR3s.

All of the isolated RNA was reverse transcribed, so expressed TCRB transcripts were sequenced. Sequencing used immunoSEQ multiplex PCR; TCRdb keeps in-frame clones, though not all of them. Counted here are about 370,000 clones, 9.6% occurring once; the ten biggest clones make up 0.45% to 0.65%. Per the germline V gene, CDR1 is SEHNR and CDR2 is FQNEAQ (reference sequence). The CDR3 consists of 13 residues. Trimming removed 3 bases at V and 6 bases at J, with 10 bases between. It was one heparinised blood draw, averaging roughly 0.11 L, that each donor gave. This clone appeared many times. The antigen is not known.

The specimen was central memory CD4+ T cells from blood. The sequence was obtained from a man aged 25-45 years with type 1 diabetes. The chain recombines TRBV7-9 with TRBJ2-3, with D possibly being TRBD2 (5 bases). The CDR3 here is CASSLEELDTQYF. Written as DNA, the CDR3 is TGTGCCAGCAGCTTGGAGGAGCTTGATACGCAGTATTTT.